These 26 T cell receptor beta chains were all obtained from the same sample, sequenced in a study of CD8 T cells in ankylosing spondylitis. The study's findings and limits: A TCR beta motif made of about 8 highly homologous variants seemed typical of ankylosing spondylitis blood.

Antigen specificity for these receptors is unknown. TCRdb redid the calling of the 5' RACE reads with MiXCR, one entry per CDR3 protein. The sample lists about 220,000 distinct CDR3 sequences; about 7% were seen once. The specimen was blood, either unsorted or a sorted T cell fraction (not recorded which). The receptors were gathered from a male donor with ankylosing spondylitis.

V usage is TRBV9 and J usage is TRBJ2-7, with 7 positions matching TRBD2. V lost 0 bases, J lost 2 bases, and 8 bases stayed unmatched. The CDR3 consists of 16 residues. Germline-derived CDR1 and CDR2 are SGDLS and YYNGEE. As DNA, the CDR3 is TGTGCCAGCAGCGTAGGTCTGGCTAGCGGCCCCTACGAGCAGTACTTC. It yields the protein CASSVGLASGPYEQYF.

V and J are TRBV7-6 and TRBJ1-1, with D perhaps TRBD1 (5 bases). CDR1 SGHVS and CDR2 FNYEAQ come from the germline V gene. Trimming removed 5 bases from V and 1 base from J, with 20 bases in between. The CDR3 totals 17 residues. CDR3 protein: CASSPLGVGPRNTEAFF. The CDR3 DNA follows: TGTGCCAGCAGCCCACTGGGAGTGGGGCCGAGGAACACTGAAGCTTTCTTT.

Many counts were recorded for this clonotype. The chain carries TRBV7-8 and TRBJ2-3; no reliable D call. The V gene's germline CDR1 is SGHVS and CDR2 FQNEAQ. V shed 5 bases and J shed 6 bases, with 15 bases lying between them. The CDR3 runs to 14 residues. The CDR3 sequence is CASSPLYMGDTQYF. The CDR3 region has the DNA TGTGCCAGCAGCCCCCTGTATATGGGGGATACGCAGTATTTT.

This clonotype was detected many times. The gene calls are TRBV5-6 and TRBJ1-4; D is undetermined. The CDR3 runs 15 residues. The V and J ends lost 2 bases and 0 bases respectively, with 8 bases between them. Germline V gives CDR1 SGHDT, CDR2 YYEEEE. This chain's CDR3 is CASSFSPATNEKLFF. In DNA form, the CDR3 reads TGTGCCAGCAGCTTTAGCCCTGCAACTAATGAAAAACTGTTTTTT.

Ten or more counts support this clonotype. This chain links TRBV4-3 with TRBJ2-5; 7 bases line up with TRBD2. Germline V gene lookup returns CDR1 LGHNA and CDR2 YSLEER. J was trimmed by 5 bases and V by 1 base; bases with no gene match: 10. The CDR3 length is 16 residues. The CDR3 sequence: CASSQAWEGLEETQYF. In DNA, the CDR3 is TGCGCCAGCAGCCAAGCTTGGGAGGGGCTAGAGGAGACCCAGTACTTC.

This clonotype was detected only a few times. The chain links TRBV29-1 to TRBJ2-7; D may be TRBD1 (5 bases). The germline V gene has CDR1 SQVTM and CDR2 ANQGSEA. With 4 bases removed from V and 2 bases from J, the gap between germline ends came to 12 bases. The CDR3 totals 13 residues. Here the CDR3 DNA reads TGCAGCGTTGTAGCCAGGGTGACCTACGAGCAGTACTTC. Translation: CSVVARVTYEQYF.

J is TRBJ2-2 and V is TRBV20-1; TRBD2 might be the D (6 bases). Germline V gene sequence: CDR1 DFQATT, CDR2 SNEGSKA (reference sequence). The CDR3 runs 14 residues. The ends were cut back, 6 bases at V and 5 bases at J, with 16 bases in the middle. CDR3: CSAKLARGTGELFF. The CDR3 nucleotides are TGCAGTGCCAAACTGGCGCGGGGAACCGGGGAGCTGTTTTTT.

V and J are TRBV7-3 and TRBJ2-1; 7 bases match TRBD1. The CDR3 runs to 17 residues. Germline trimming cut 4 bases from V and 1 base from J; bases unmatched to any gene: 10. Germline CDR1 reads SGHTA; CDR2 reads FQGTGA. The CDR3 bases are TGTGCCAGCAGCTCTACACGAGGGGGCAAGTCCTACAATGAGCAGTTCTTC. It translates to CASSSTRGGKSYNEQFF.

This clonotype was counted many times. The chain carries TRBV7-9 and TRBJ2-7; D is unresolved. V dropped 5 bases and J dropped 4 bases, with 18 bases sitting between them. The CDR3 covers 15 residues. In germline, CDR1 is SEHNR, CDR2 FQNEAQ (reference sequence). The CDR3 sequence is CASSPRDSWDYEQYF. The DNA for the CDR3 is TGTGCCAGCAGCCCCCGCGATAGCTGGGATTACGAGCAGTACTTC. Full variable domain (rest looked up from reference TRBV7-9 and TRBJ2-7): DTGVSQNPRHKITKRGQNVTFRCDPISEHNRLYWYRQTLGQGPEFLTYFQNEAQLEKSRLLSDRFSAERPKGSFSTLEIQRTEQGDSAMYLCASSPRDSWDYEQYFGPGTRLTVT.

This clonotype was recorded at least ten times. The rearrangement uses TRBV28 and TRBJ2-7; 8 bases fit TRBD1. Germline V lookup: CDR1 MDHEN, CDR2 SYDVKM. The CDR3 covers 12 residues. The ends lost 10 bases at V and 3 bases at J; junction bases unmatched: 5. CDR3 amino acids: CATWTGLYEQYF. The CDR3 DNA sequence: TGTGCCACCTGGACAGGGCTCTACGAGCAGTACTTC.

This clonotype was seen ten or more times. The genes are TRBV7-2 and TRBJ2-1; D call uncertain. The CDR3 consists of 13 residues. In germline, CDR1 is SGHTA, CDR2 FQGNSA. The ends were cut back, 2 bases at V and 4 bases at J, with 6 bases in the middle. CDR3 sequence reads: CASSLLRYNEQFF. The DNA of the CDR3 is TGTGCCAGCAGCTTATTGCGGTACAATGAGCAGTTCTTC.

This clonotype was seen repeatedly, ten times or more. The CDR3 sequence: CASSRKGQGNVTF. For the CDR3, the DNA is TGCGCCAGCAGCCGCAAGGGACAGGGCAACGTGACCTTC. This chain connects TRBV4-3 to TRBJ1-2; 9 bases map to TRBD1. In germline, CDR1 is LGHNA, CDR2 YSLEER. V dropped 4 bases and J dropped 14; count of bases not matched to a gene: 11. The CDR3 length is 13 residues.

The table lists this clonotype with many counts. V gene TRBV19 combines with J gene TRBJ2-1; TRBD2 aligns across 9 bases. The CDR3 length is 15 residues. CDR1 and CDR2 from the germline V gene are LNHDA and SQIVND (reference sequence). Germline trimming cut 2 bases from V and 2 bases from J; bases unmatched to any gene: 1. The CDR3 DNA sequence: TGTGCCAGTAGTATATCTAGCGGGGCCTACAATGAGCAGTTCTTC. The encoded protein is CASSISSGAYNEQFF.

This clonotype was observed at least ten times. At one end the junction does not follow the germline gene, possibly because of a read error. The chain is built from TRBV7-7 and TRBJ2-2, with 7 nucleotides matching TRBD1. Germline V gene data show CDR1 as SSHAT and CDR2 as FNYEAQ (reference sequence). CDR3 size: 16 residues. The CDR3 is CASSPRDSLNTGELFF. CDR3 bases: TGTGCTAGCAGCCCCCGGGACAGCCTGAACACCGGGGAGCTGTTTTTT.

There are a few counts of this clonotype. The V call is TRBV4-2, the J call TRBJ2-3; 7 bases line up with TRBD2. There are 22 residues in the CDR3. V gave up 1 base and J gave up 2 bases; unmatched junction bases: 24. Per germline, CDR1 LGHNA and CDR2 YNFKEQ. The CDR3 DNA is TGTGCCAGCAGCCAAGCCCTTTATGGGGCTAGCGGAGTCCTTTATTCCACAGATACGCAGTATTTT. It is translated as CASSQALYGASGVLYSTDTQYF.

There are a few counts of this clonotype. The chain has TRBV12-3 or TRBV12-4 and TRBJ1-1; D gene unclear. The CDR3 sequence is 16 residues long. V was clipped by 1 base and J by 4 bases, with 16 bases between them. This CDR3 reads CASSLGGGRVGTEAFF. Written as DNA, the CDR3 is TGTGCCAGCAGTTTAGGGGGAGGTCGAGTGGGCACTGAAGCTTTCTTT.

This clonotype appeared a few times. V usage is TRBV5-5 and J usage is TRBJ2-7; D call uncertain. CDR1 SGHKS and CDR2 YYEKEE come from the germline V gene (reference sequence). CDR3 length: 13 amino acids. V lost 2 bases to trimming and J lost 2 bases, with 8 bases between them. The CDR3 is CASSFDEAYEQYF. CDR3 DNA sequence: TGTGCCAGCAGCTTCGACGAGGCCTACGAGCAGTACTTC.

This clonotype was seen repeatedly, ten times or more. The V call is TRBV2, the J call TRBJ2-1, with D uncertain. Per germline, CDR1 SNHLY and CDR2 FYNNEI. CDR3 length equals 12 residues. Trimming stripped 6 bases from V and 6 bases from J, with 9 bases between. The CDR3 DNA reads TGTGCCAGCAGCCTTTATATCAATGAGCAGTTCTTC. As protein: CASSLYINEQFF.

In this sample, this clonotype turned up many times. V is TRBV20-1 and J is TRBJ2-5; 11 bases are a match to TRBD2. The germline CDR1 and CDR2 sequences are DFQATT and SNEGSKA (reference sequence). The J segment lost 4 bases and the V segment lost 0 bases, leaving 16 bases of the junction unmatched. CDR3 size: 19 residues. For the CDR3, the DNA is TGCAGTGCTAGAGACCCGACTAGCGGGACGCACTGGTTTTCAGAGACCCAGTACTTC. Its protein is CSARDPTSGTHWFSETQYF.

This clonotype was observed many times. The genes are TRBV6-5 and TRBJ2-2; the D gene could be TRBD1 or TRBD2 (6 bases each). V dropped 2 bases and J dropped 6 bases, with 16 bases sitting between them. Looked up from germline, CDR1 is MNHEY and CDR2 is SVGAGI. The CDR3 length is 16 residues. CDR3 sequence: CASSYSTGGSAGELFF. The CDR3, as DNA: TGTGCCAGCAGTTACAGTACCGGGGGCTCGGCCGGGGAGCTGTTTTTT.

This clonotype was observed many times. The chain recombines TRBV6-2 or TRBV6-3 with TRBJ2-7; D is uncertain. The CDR3 length is 14 residues. V dropped 3 bases and J dropped 3 bases, with 12 bases sitting between them. Germline CDR1 reads MNHEY; CDR2 reads SVGEGT. CDR3 nucleotides: TGTGCCAGCAGTTATACGAGACCCTTCTACGAGCAGTACTTC. Encoded protein: CASSYTRPFYEQYF.

A few counts support this clonotype. The rearrangement uses TRBV11-2 and TRBJ2-5; D is undetermined. Germline lookup yields CDR1 SGHAT and CDR2 FQNNGV. The V end lost 0 bases, the J end lost 2 bases, and 10 bases lay between the germline ends. The CDR3 sequence is 15 residues long. In nucleotides, the CDR3 is TGTGCCAGCAGCTTAGATTCGGGCAGACAAGAGACCCAGTACTTC. Protein: CASSLDSGRQETQYF.

This clonotype was seen many times. The gene calls are TRBV4-3 and TRBJ1-1; 7 bases align to TRBD1. The length of the CDR3 is 13 residues. J was trimmed by 3 bases and V by 6 bases; bases with no gene match: 4. Germline assignment: CDR1 LGHNA and CDR2 YSLEER. The CDR3 sequence is CASSRDRDTEAFF. The CDR3 DNA follows: TGCGCCAGCAGTCGCGACAGGGACACTGAAGCTTTCTTT.

This chain joins TRBV4-3 and TRBJ1-2; D is undetermined. Germline CDR1 LGHNA, CDR2 YSLEER. The V end lost 1 base, the J end lost 3 bases, and 9 bases lay between the germline ends. CDR3 length equals 14 residues. CDR3 in amino acids: CASSQGLGDYGYTF. CDR3 nucleotides: TGCGCCAGCAGCCAAGGTCTGGGCGACTATGGCTACACCTTC.

This clonotype has a count of ten or more. The chain recombines TRBV28 with TRBJ2-3, with 9 bases identical to TRBD2. V gave up 5 bases and J gave up 2 bases; unmatched junction bases: 5. The germline V gene has CDR1 MDHEN and CDR2 SYDVKM. This CDR3 contains 15 residues. CDR3 DNA sequence: TGTGCCAGCAGTCATAGACTAGCGGTCACAGATACGCAGTATTTT. Encoded protein: CASSHRLAVTDTQYF.

This clonotype showed up many times. The CDR3 here is CASSQDPTGGYEQYF. CDR3 nucleotide sequence: TGCGCCAGCAGCCAAGATCCGACAGGGGGCTACGAGCAGTACTTC. The chain has TRBV4-3 and TRBJ2-7, with 9 bases that match TRBD1. This CDR3 comprises 15 residues. With V trimmed by 0 bases and J by 3 bases, 3 bases remained unmatched. Per the germline V gene, CDR1 is LGHNA and CDR2 is YSLEER.